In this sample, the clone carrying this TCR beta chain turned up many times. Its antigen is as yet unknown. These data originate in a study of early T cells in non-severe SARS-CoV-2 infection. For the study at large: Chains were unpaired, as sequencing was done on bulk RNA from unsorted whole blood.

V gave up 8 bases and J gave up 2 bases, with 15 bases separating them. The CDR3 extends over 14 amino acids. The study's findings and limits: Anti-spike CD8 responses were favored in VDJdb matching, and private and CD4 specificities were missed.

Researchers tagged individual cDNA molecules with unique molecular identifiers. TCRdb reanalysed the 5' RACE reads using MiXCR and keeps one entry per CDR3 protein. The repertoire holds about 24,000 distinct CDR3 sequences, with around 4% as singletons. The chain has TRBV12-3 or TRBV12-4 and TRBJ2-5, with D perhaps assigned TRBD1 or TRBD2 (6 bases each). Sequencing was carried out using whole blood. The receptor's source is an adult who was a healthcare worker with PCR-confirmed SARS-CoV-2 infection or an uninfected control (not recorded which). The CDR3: CASRSGAEQETQYF. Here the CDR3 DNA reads TGTGCCAGCCGTTCGGGGGCTGAGCAAGAGACCCAGTACTTC.